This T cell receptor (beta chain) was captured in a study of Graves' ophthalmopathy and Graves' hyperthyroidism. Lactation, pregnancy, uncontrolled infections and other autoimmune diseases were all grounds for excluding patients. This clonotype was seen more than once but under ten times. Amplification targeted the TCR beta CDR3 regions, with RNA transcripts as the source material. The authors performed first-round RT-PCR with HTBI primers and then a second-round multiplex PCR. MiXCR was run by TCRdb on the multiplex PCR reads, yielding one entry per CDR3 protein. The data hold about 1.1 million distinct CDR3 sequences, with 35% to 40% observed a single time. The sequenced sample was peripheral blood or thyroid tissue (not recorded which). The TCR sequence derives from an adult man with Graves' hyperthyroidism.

CDR3 sequence: CASSEHLAGTADTQYF. In DNA form, the CDR3 reads TGTGCCAGCAGTGAACACCTAGCGGGAACGGCAGATACGCAGTATTTT. The chain recombines TRBV25-1 with TRBJ2-3; 9 bases align to TRBD2. V shed 2 bases, J shed 4 bases, and the junction held 7 bases outside the gene matches. The germline V gene has CDR1 MGHDK and CDR2 SYGVNS. There are 16 residues in the CDR3.